Sequencing of this T cell receptor (beta chain) was carried out in a study of blood T cell repertoires in COVID-19. Study details: Samples taken during acute and convalescent COVID-19 were collected in the United States, Italy and Spain. T cells, B-cell-depleted T cells, or PBMCs provided the cDNA or gDNA that served as material.

The authors' processing: Quantification of nucleated cells was approximated via reference gene primer amplification. The protocol was immunoSEQ multiplex PCR, while the TCRdb copy is restricted to in-frame clones and leaves out a portion. V and J calls and clone size are copied from that table; D and trimming were computed from the DNA. The data contain about 46,000 clones, around 90% of them singletons. CDR3 size: 13 residues. Germline V gene sequence: CDR1 LGHDT, CDR2 YNNKEL (reference sequence). Deletions cut 5 bases from V and 5 bases from J, with 10 bases between. The sequence derives from a human donor with active COVID-19. The donor label of this sample is uncertain. The sequencing sample was made of peripheral blood. This chain connects TRBV3-1 (or the pseudogene TRBV3-2) to TRBJ1-5; D remains ambiguous. CDR3 DNA: TGTGCCAGCAGCTCGATGGTAGATCAGCCCCAGCATTTT. This codes for CASSSMVDQPQHF.